Listed here are 28 T cell receptor beta chains from one sample, sequenced in a study of control samples from healthy donors and cancer patients. Some clones are missing from TCRdb's copy, which holds only in-frame ones; the method was immunoSEQ multiplex PCR. There are about 140,000 clones in the sample; approximately 94% occur only once, and over 10% lies in the top ten. The sequencing input was blood. The source is a man aged 40-49 years in good health.

This clone was picked up a small number of times. This chain links TRBV27 with TRBJ2-3; TRBD2 is a possible D gene (7 bases). V lost 4 bases to trimming and J lost 4 bases, with 15 bases between them. Germline V gives CDR1 MNHEY, CDR2 SMNVEV (reference sequence). The CDR3 has 15 residues. The CDR3 DNA sequence: TGTGCCAGCAGTTCGTCGGGGGGCCGGGCAGATACGCAGTATTTT. Translating gives CASSSSGGRADTQYF.

V and J are TRBV4-2 and TRBJ2-2; a weak D match, TRBD1 (6 bases). Trimming took off 1 base at V and 4 bases at J, with 13 bases between the two ends. The germline V gene encodes CDR1 LGHNA and CDR2 YNFKEQ. CDR3 length: 16 residues. The CDR3 DNA follows: TGTGCCAGCAGCCAAGGCTACAGGGAAGGCACCGGGGAGCTGTTTTTT. The encoded protein is CASSQGYREGTGELFF.

The chain uses TRBV6-4 and TRBJ2-3; D gene ambiguous. Germline lookup yields CDR1 MRHNA and CDR2 SNTAGT. The CDR3 consists of 13 residues. Trimming pared 3 bases from V and 0 bases from J, leaving 4 bases between. In DNA, the CDR3 is TGTGCCAGCAGTGAGGCTAGCACAGATACGCAGTATTTT. It encodes CASSEASTDTQYF.

The chain joins TRBV5-4 to TRBJ2-7; D is perhaps TRBD2 (5 bases). With 4 bases removed from V and 7 bases from J, the gap between germline ends came to 9 bases. Germline CDR1 and CDR2: SGHNT and YYREEE (reference sequence). The CDR3 consists of 11 residues. The CDR3 nucleotides read TGTGCCAGCAGCAGCGGTAGGGAGCAGTACTTC. Its translation is CASSSGREQYF.

The CDR3 nucleotides read TGCGCCAGCAGCCAGGATTTACAGTCCCCAGGACCCCTCCACTTT. This translates into CASSQDLQSPGPLHF. The chain couples TRBV4-3 to TRBJ1-6; D gene ambiguous. Per the germline V gene, CDR1 is LGHNA and CDR2 is YSLEER. V lost 3 bases and J lost 12, with 18 bases in between. There are 15 residues in the CDR3.

The chain has TRBV7-2 and TRBJ2-3; TRBD2 aligns across 12 bases. Germline-derived CDR1 and CDR2 are SGHTA and FQGNSA. Germline trimming cut 5 bases from V and 1 base from J; bases unmatched to any gene: 4. The CDR3 length is 16 residues. The CDR3: CASSLGTSGRTDTQYF. Here the CDR3 DNA reads TGTGCCAGCAGCCTAGGGACTAGCGGGCGCACAGATACGCAGTATTTT.

The sample holds a few counts of this clone. The genes are TRBV6-2 or TRBV6-3 and TRBJ1-5; possible D gene TRBD1, 5 bases. This CDR3 contains 16 residues. The V gene's germline CDR1 is MNHEY and CDR2 SVGEGT. Trimming shortened V by 2 bases and J by 6 bases, and 17 bases separated the two germline ends. The CDR3: CASSYGTPIWGQPQHF. CDR3 nucleotide sequence: TGTGCCAGCAGTTACGGGACGCCGATCTGGGGTCAGCCCCAGCATTTT.

The chain employs TRBV28 and TRBJ2-7, with unresolved D. V lost 3 bases and J 2 bases, leaving 17 bases between the germline ends. The V gene's germline CDR1 is MDHEN and CDR2 SYDVKM. The CDR3 totals 16 residues. The CDR3 protein is CASSLKLAPITYEQYF. The CDR3 DNA follows: TGTGCCAGCAGTTTGAAATTGGCCCCGATCACCTACGAGCAGTACTTC.

The genes are TRBV14 and TRBJ2-2; no reliable D call. Germline CDR1 and CDR2: SGHDN and FVKESK. The CDR3 extends over 13 amino acids. Trimming took 1 base from V and 8 from J, leaving 8 bases between them. In DNA form, the CDR3 reads TGTGCCAGCAGCCAAGTTGTCGGGGGGGAGCTGTTTTTT. Its protein product is CASSQVVGGELFF.

The chain recombines TRBV19 with TRBJ2-7; no definite D call. The CDR3 has 15 residues. With 2 bases removed from V and 0 bases from J, the gap between germline ends came to 11 bases. The germline gives CDR1 LNHDA, CDR2 SQIVND (reference sequence). The CDR3: CASSISARISYEQYF. The CDR3 DNA reads as TGTGCCAGTAGTATATCGGCCAGAATCTCCTACGAGCAGTACTTC.

The chain carries TRBV6-1 and TRBJ2-5; possibly TRBD1 for D (5 bases). The V and J ends lost 2 bases and 1 base respectively, with 17 bases between them. The CDR3 consists of 17 residues. Looked up from germline, CDR1 is MNHNS and CDR2 is SASEGT. The CDR3 reads CASSEQGLSDFQETQYF. Here the CDR3 DNA reads TGTGCCAGCAGTGAACAGGGTTTGTCAGACTTCCAAGAGACCCAGTACTTC.

The CDR3 DNA follows: TGTGCCAGCAGACCGGACCCCTCCCGGGAGCTGTTTTTT. Its protein product is CASRPDPSRELFF. The J gene is TRBJ2-2, the V gene TRBV12-3 or TRBV12-4; D is unclear. The V and J ends lost 6 bases and 9 bases respectively, with 14 bases between them. This CDR3 is 13 amino acids long.

This sequence joins TRBV11-2 and TRBJ2-6; no firm D call. This CDR3 is built from 16 residues. V was cut by 1 base and J by 0 bases, with 7 bases left in between. Per the germline V gene, CDR1 is SGHAT and CDR2 is FQNNGV. CDR3 in DNA: TGTGCCAGCAGCTTAGTTTTGCGCTCTGGGGCCAACGTCCTGACTTTC. It specifies CASSLVLRSGANVLTF.

The chain links TRBV28 to TRBJ2-1, with D uncertain. This CDR3 spans 15 amino acids. The germline V gene has CDR1 MDHEN and CDR2 SYDVKM. Trimming took 3 bases from V and 0 from J, leaving 9 bases between them. The chain's CDR3 is CASSLGGNSYNEQFF. In nucleotides, the CDR3 is TGTGCCAGCAGTTTGGGCGGAAACTCCTACAATGAGCAGTTCTTC.

The V gene is TRBV18, the J gene TRBJ2-7, with D unresolved. The germline CDR1 and CDR2 sequences are KGHSH and LQKENI. The V end lost 0 bases, the J end lost 3 bases, and 9 bases lay between the germline ends. This CDR3 spans 14 amino acids. The CDR3, as DNA: TGTGCCAGCTCACCACCTTTACGGTTCTACGAGCAGTACTTC. Translating gives CASSPPLRFYEQYF.

The chain carries TRBV28 and TRBJ1-4, with a possible D match to TRBD1 (5 bases). Trimming removed 3 bases at V and 4 bases at J, with 9 bases between. Per the germline V gene, CDR1 is MDHEN and CDR2 is SYDVKM. This CDR3 has 14 amino acids. The CDR3: CASSFRGDNEKLFF. The CDR3 nucleotides are TGTGCCAGCAGTTTCAGAGGGGATAATGAAAAACTGTTTTTT.

This sequence joins TRBV6-6 and TRBJ1-2; D is unresolved. The germline gives CDR1 MNHNY, CDR2 SVGAGI (reference sequence). The CDR3 spans 11 residues. CDR3 sequence reads: CASMDVYGYTF. CDR3 nucleotides: TGTGCGAGTATGGACGTCTATGGCTACACCTTC.

In its sample, this clone was seen once. The gene calls are TRBV27 and TRBJ1-2, with TRBD1 matching over 7 bases. CDR1 MNHEY and CDR2 SMNVEV come from the germline V gene (reference sequence). V gave up 3 bases and J gave up 4 bases; unmatched junction bases: 11. This CDR3 comprises 16 residues. Here the CDR3 DNA reads TGTGCCAGCAGTTTTTCGTGGGACAGCAACTCCTATGGCTACACCTTC. As protein: CASSFSWDSNSYGYTF.

The rearrangement links TRBV7-9 to TRBJ1-1; tentatively, D is TRBD1 (5 bases). This CDR3 is built from 15 residues. Trimming shortened V by 4 bases and J by 10 bases, and 22 bases separated the two germline ends. Germline V lookup: CDR1 SEHNR, CDR2 FQNEAQ (reference sequence). The CDR3 protein is CASSSASGTAVRAFF. The CDR3 DNA reads TGTGCCAGCAGCTCAGCTTCCGGGACGGCGGTAAGAGCTTTCTTT.

Turning to this clone: A junction end diverges from the germline sequence, so it may reflect a read error. V gene TRBV9 combines with J gene TRBJ1-2, with 10 bases lining up with TRBD1. CDR1 and CDR2 from the germline V gene are SGDLS and YYNGEE. The CDR3 extends over 16 amino acids. The CDR3 DNA is TGTGCCAGCAGCTCCCGGGACAGGGGTGACCCATATGACTACACCTTC. Translation: CASSSRDRGDPYDYTF.

The chain carries TRBV6-6 and TRBJ1-5; D is uncertain. Trimming removed 7 bases at V and 4 bases at J, with 17 bases between. The CDR3 extends over 15 amino acids. Per germline, CDR1 MNHNY and CDR2 SVGAGI (reference sequence). The CDR3 bases are TGTGCCAGCATCTACGAGGGAGGCTATAATCAGCCCCAGCATTTT. Translation: CASIYEGGYNQPQHF.

In regard to this clone: Other nucleotide sequences in the sample specify the same CDR3. The V call is TRBV9, the J call TRBJ2-7; tentatively, D is TRBD1 (5 bases). CDR3 length equals 13 residues. Looked up from germline, CDR1 is SGDLS and CDR2 is YYNGEE. Deletions cut 3 bases from V and 3 bases from J, with 10 bases between. The CDR3 DNA reads as TGTGCCAGCAGCGAGGGGCAGGGCTACGAGCAGTACTTC. It yields the protein CASSEGQGYEQYF.

The chain combines TRBV7-9 with TRBJ1-1, with unresolved D. The CDR3 is 12 residues long. Trimming pared 6 bases from V and 3 bases from J, leaving 8 bases between. CDR1 SEHNR and CDR2 FQNEAQ come from the germline V gene (reference sequence). The CDR3 DNA sequence: TGTGCCAGCAGATGGGGAGACACTGAAGCTTTCTTT. It yields the protein CASRWGDTEAFF.

This sequence joins TRBV9 and TRBJ1-1, with D possibly being TRBD1 (5 bases). The CDR3 loop spans 13 amino acids. Between the trimmed V and J ends, which lost 0 bases and 9 bases, there was a span of 12 bases. The germline CDR1 and CDR2 sequences are SGDLS and YYNGEE. CDR3 sequence (DNA): TGTGCCAGCAGCGTAGGAGGGGAGGGGCAAGCTTTCTTT. Its translation: CASSVGGEGQAFF.

The gene calls are TRBV28 and TRBJ2-7; 7 bases fit TRBD1. The CDR3 sequence is 15 residues long. Germline V lookup: CDR1 MDHEN, CDR2 SYDVKM. With V trimmed by 5 bases and J by 1 base, 8 bases remained unmatched. DNA of the CDR3: TGTGCCAGCAGTACCCCGACAGGGCCTTCCTACGAGCAGTACTTC. The encoded protein is CASSTPTGPSYEQYF. Looking up the rest from reference TRBV28 and TRBJ2-7 gives the full variable domain: DVKVTQSSRYLVKRTGEKVFLECVQDMDHENMFWYRQDPGLGLRLIYFSYDVKMKEKGDIPEGYSVSREKKERFSLILESASTNQTSMYLCASSTPTGPSYEQYFGPGTRLTVT.

The chain uses TRBV27 and TRBJ2-2, with D tentatively TRBD1 (6 bases). V dropped 0 bases and J dropped 6 bases, with 11 bases sitting between them. The CDR3 contains 15 residues. Germline CDR1 MNHEY, CDR2 SMNVEV (reference sequence). CDR3 protein: CASSLSRRQAGELFF. The CDR3 DNA sequence: TGTGCCAGCAGTTTATCCCGTCGACAGGCCGGGGAGCTGTTTTTT.

This clone occurred once. J is TRBJ1-5 and V is TRBV6-5, with D uncertain. The germline CDR1 and CDR2 sequences are MNHEY and SVGAGI. V was cut by 1 base and J by 3 bases, with 4 bases left in between. The CDR3 runs 13 residues. The CDR3 nucleotides read TGTGCCAGCAGTTACTATGCCAATCAGCCCCAGCATTTT. It codes for CASSYYANQPQHF.

This rearrangement joins TRBV4-1 to TRBJ1-6; D uncertain. CDR3 size: 16 residues. In germline, CDR1 is MGHRA, CDR2 YSYEKL. The V end lost 1 base, the J end lost 0 bases, and 7 bases lay between the germline ends. The CDR3 nucleotides are TGCGCCAGCAGCCAAGGCAGGAGCTCCTATAATTCACCCCTCCACTTT. It is translated as CASSQGRSSYNSPLHF.